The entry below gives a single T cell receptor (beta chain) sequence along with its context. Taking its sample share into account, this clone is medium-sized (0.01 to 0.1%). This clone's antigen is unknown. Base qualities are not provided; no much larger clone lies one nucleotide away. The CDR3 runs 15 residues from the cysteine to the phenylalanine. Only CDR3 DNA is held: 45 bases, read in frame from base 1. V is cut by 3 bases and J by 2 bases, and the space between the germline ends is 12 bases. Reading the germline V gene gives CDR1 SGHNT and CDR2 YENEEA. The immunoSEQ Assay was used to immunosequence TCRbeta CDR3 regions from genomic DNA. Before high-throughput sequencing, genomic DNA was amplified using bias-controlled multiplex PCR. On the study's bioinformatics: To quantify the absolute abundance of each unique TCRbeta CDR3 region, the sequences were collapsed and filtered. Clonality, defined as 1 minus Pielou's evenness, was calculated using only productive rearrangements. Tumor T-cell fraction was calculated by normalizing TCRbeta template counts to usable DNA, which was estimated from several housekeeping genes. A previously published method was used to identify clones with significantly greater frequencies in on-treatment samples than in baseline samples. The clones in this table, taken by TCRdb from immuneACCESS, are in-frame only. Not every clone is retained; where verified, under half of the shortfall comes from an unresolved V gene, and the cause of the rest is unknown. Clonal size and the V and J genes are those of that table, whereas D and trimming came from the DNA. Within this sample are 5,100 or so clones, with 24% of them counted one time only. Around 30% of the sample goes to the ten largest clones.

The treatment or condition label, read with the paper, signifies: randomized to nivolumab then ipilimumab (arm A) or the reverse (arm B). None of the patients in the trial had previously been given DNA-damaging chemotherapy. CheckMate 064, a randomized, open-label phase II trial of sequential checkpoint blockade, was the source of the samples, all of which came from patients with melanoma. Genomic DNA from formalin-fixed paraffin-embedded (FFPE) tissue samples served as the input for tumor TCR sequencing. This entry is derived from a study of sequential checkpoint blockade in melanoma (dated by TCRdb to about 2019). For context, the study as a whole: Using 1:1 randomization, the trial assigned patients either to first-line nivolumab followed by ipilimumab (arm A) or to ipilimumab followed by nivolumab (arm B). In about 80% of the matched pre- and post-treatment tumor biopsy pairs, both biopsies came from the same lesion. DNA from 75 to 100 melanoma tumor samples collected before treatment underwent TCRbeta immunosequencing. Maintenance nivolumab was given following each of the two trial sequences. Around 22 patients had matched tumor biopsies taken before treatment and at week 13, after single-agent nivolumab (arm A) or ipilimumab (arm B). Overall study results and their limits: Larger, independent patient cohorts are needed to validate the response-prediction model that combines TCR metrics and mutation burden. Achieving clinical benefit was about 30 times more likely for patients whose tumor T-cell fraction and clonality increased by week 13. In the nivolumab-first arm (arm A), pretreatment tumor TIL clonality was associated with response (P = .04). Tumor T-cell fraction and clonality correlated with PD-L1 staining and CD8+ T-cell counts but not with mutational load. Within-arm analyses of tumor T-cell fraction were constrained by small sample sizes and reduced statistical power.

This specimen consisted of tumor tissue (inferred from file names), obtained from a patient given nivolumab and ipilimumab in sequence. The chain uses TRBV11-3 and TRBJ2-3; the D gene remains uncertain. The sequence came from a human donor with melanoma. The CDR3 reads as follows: CASSFTVAPTDTQYF. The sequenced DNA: TGTGCCAGCAGCTTCACGGTGGCCCCCACAGATACGCAGTATTTT.